This T cell receptor (beta chain) was observed in a study of cytomegalovirus exposure and HLA in healthy donors. Note on this clone: Its antigen is undetermined.

Vbeta (60) and Jbeta (13) primers were used in the PCR. Generated by immunoSEQ multiplex PCR, the TCRdb table keeps only in-frame clones and is missing some. The sample has about 200,000 clones; about four fifths are singletons. Overall study results and limits: In a later analysis, an Asian-associated ancestry cluster reportedly showed fewer N-insertions than the roughly 730-donor mean. Immune exposure information available was restricted to CMV serostatus. Accurate HLA-A and HLA-B prediction from TCR beta sequences was reported for most subjects. A highly shared variant cluster was judged a likely technical artifact.

V was pared by 3 bases and J by 6 bases, with 11 bases between. Germline V gene sequence: CDR1 PRHDT, CDR2 FYEKMQ (reference sequence). This CDR3 spans 13 amino acids. Sequencing was done on a sample of PBMCs. The chain uses TRBV13 and TRBJ1-1; weak D call: TRBD1 (6 bases). The clonotype originates from a boy aged 2 to 10 in good health and CMV-seronegative. The CDR3 here is CASSFSTGSEAFF. The CDR3 DNA is TGTGCCAGCAGCTTCTCGACAGGTTCTGAAGCTTTCTTT.